The 10 T cell receptor beta chains presented below share a single source sample, sequenced in a study of molecular identifiers for immune sequencing clone quantification. TCRdb re-analysed the PCR reads in MiXCR, keeping a single row per CDR3 protein. Here the sample spans 60,000 to 80,000 distinct CDR3 sequences, about a fifth being singletons. Sequencing input: naive CD8+ T cells from blood, with Jurkat cell RNA spiked in. Noted subset: FACS-sorted CD8+CD4-CCR7+CD45RA+ naive T cells. All receptors derive from a human donor in good health. Some libraries in this study had Jurkat cell RNA spiked in.

This clonotype was observed a few times. The rearrangement joins TRBV6-4 to TRBJ2-1; D gene unclear. The CDR3 contains 20 residues. Germline values: CDR1 MRHNA, CDR2 SNTAGT. Trimming pared 0 bases from V and 2 bases from J, leaving 23 bases between. The CDR3 sequence: CASSDSSRRFGLGTYNEQFF. The DNA for the CDR3 is TGTGCCAGCAGTGACTCCTCGCGCAGGTTTGGCTTGGGTACCTACAATGAGCAGTTCTTC.

This clonotype was recorded only once. This may come from a read error, since a much larger clone is one base off. The chain joins TRBV19 to TRBJ2-5; a possible D gene is TRBD2 (5 bases). CDR1 is LNHDA, CDR2 SQIVND, per germline (reference sequence). This CDR3 has 14 residues. With 1 base removed from V and 5 bases from J, the gap between germline ends came to 11 bases. The CDR3 DNA sequence: TGTGCCAGTAGTATAGGGGCGGGCTCGGAGACCCAGTACTTC. Encoded protein: CASSIGAGSETQYF.

This clonotype came up many times. One junction end does not reproduce the germline sequence, and a read error may be involved. The genes are TRBV4-1 and TRBJ2-7; D gene uncertain. Germline CDR1 MGHRA, CDR2 YSYEKL. The CDR3 is made up of 14 amino acids. CDR3 sequence: CASSQDDLSAVAHF. CDR3 nucleotide sequence: TGCGCCAGCAGCCAAGATGACCTCAGCGCAGTGGCACACTTC.

There are many counts of this clonotype. V and J are TRBV10-3 and TRBJ2-7, with D perhaps matching TRBD2 (5 bases). CDR1 ENHRY and CDR2 SYGVKD come from the germline V gene. Trimming removed 6 bases from V and 2 bases from J, with 14 bases in between. CDR3 length: 14 residues. Here the CDR3 reads CAISALDQTYEQYF. The CDR3 coding sequence is TGTGCCATCAGCGCACTAGACCAAACCTACGAGCAGTACTTC.

The CDR3 DNA is TGTGCCAGCAGTGAAGCCCCCACAGGACACTCCTACGAGCAGTACTTC. Amino acids: CASSEAPTGHSYEQYF. The genes are TRBV6-1 and TRBJ2-7, with a possible D match to TRBD1 (5 bases). From germline, CDR1 is MNHNS and CDR2 SASEGT. The length of the CDR3 is 16 residues. The V end lost 0 bases, the J end lost 0 bases, and 12 bases lay between the germline ends.

This clonotype was picked up many times. The chain combines TRBV29-1 with TRBJ2-7; the D gene is possibly TRBD2 (5 bases). This CDR3 has 15 residues. The germline CDR1 and CDR2 sequences are SQVTM and ANQGSEA. V was trimmed by 3 bases and J by 3 bases, leaving 18 bases between them. In DNA form, the CDR3 reads TGCAGCGTTGAGAACCTAGGAGCGGAGAGCTACGAGCAGTACTTC. This gives the protein CSVENLGAESYEQYF.

Notes on this clonotype: Being one base from a much bigger clone, this may be a read error. In this CDR3 the conserved last residue, phenylalanine or tryptophan, is missing, so a read error is likely. This chain uses TRBV7-9 with TRBJ1-4; 8 bases are shared with TRBD1. Trimming cost V 4 bases and J 6 bases; bases outside gene matches: 7. The CDR3 extends over 15 amino acids. Germline V gene data show CDR1 as SEHNR and CDR2 as FQNEAQ (reference sequence). CDR3 nucleotides: TGTGCCAGCAGCTCGGTGACAGGGGATTATGAAAAACTGTTTTGT. Encoded protein: CASSSVTGDYEKLFC.

This clonotype was counted at least ten times. The chain uses TRBV7-2 and TRBJ1-4; a possible D gene is TRBD1 (5 bases). Germline CDR1 reads SGHTA; CDR2 reads FQGNSA. With 1 base removed from V and 5 bases from J, the gap between germline ends came to 14 bases. This CDR3 spans 16 amino acids. CDR3 residues: CASSLVSGPMNEKLFF. In nucleotides, the CDR3 is TGTGCCAGCAGCTTAGTTTCGGGACCGATGAATGAAAAACTGTTTTTT.

Notes on this clonotype: Just one base apart from a much larger clone, this may be a read error. This chain links TRBV2 with TRBJ2-2; D might be TRBD1 or TRBD2, each matching 5 bases. Germline CDR1 is SNHLY and CDR2 is FYNNEI. This CDR3 contains 15 residues. CDR3 nucleotide sequence: TGTGCCGGCAGACCCCGGGGACCAACCACCGGGGAGCTGTTTTTT. Translating gives CAGRPRGPTTGELFF.

There are a few counts of this clonotype. A read error is possible here, since a much larger clone lies one base away. Likely a read error: the CDR3 ends without its conserved phenylalanine or tryptophan. CDR3 DNA sequence: TGTGCCAGCAGTGAAGGACAGGGCAGGGCCTCCTACGAGCAGTACTCC. Translation: CASSEGQGRASYEQYS. V gene TRBV2 combines with J gene TRBJ2-7; the match to TRBD1 covers 7 bases. The germline gives CDR1 SNHLY, CDR2 FYNNEI. This CDR3 has 16 amino acids. V gave up 1 base and J gave up 0 bases; unmatched junction bases: 6.